Listed below are T cell receptor beta chains from one sample, sequenced in a study of blood T cell repertoires in COVID-19. Data came from immunoSEQ multiplex PCR; TCRdb stores just in-frame clones and leaves some out. The repertoire consists of about 350,000 clones, with less than 90% occurring once and the leading ten covering over 0.8%. Source material: PBMCs or T cells enriched from blood (not recorded which). The source of these receptors is a woman aged 25 to 39 who had recovered from COVID-19. CDR3s include the opening cysteine and the closing phenylalanine or tryptophan. A D gene is named only where the DNA matches it firmly. Clone size appears in some rows only: once, few, many, or a class for an expanded clone.

length: 17
D: TRBD1
size: .
J: TRBJ1-2
V: TRBV18
DNA: TGTGCCAGCTCACCATCTGCGCAGGGGGCGCGTGGCTATGGCTACACCTTC
CDR3: CASSPSAQGARGYGYTF

length: 16
D: TRBD2
size: .
J: TRBJ2-1
V: TRBV3-1/TRBV3-2
DNA: TGTGCCAGCAGGAAGACTAGCGGGGGGCGATACAATGAGCAGTTCTTC
CDR3: CASRKTSGGRYNEQFF

length: 14
D: .
size: .
J: TRBJ2-7
V: TRBV5-5
DNA: TGTGCCAGCACCTGGGGGGCAGGGGGGAACGAGCAGTACTTC
CDR3: CASTWGAGGNEQYF

length: 14
D: .
size: .
J: TRBJ2-7
V: TRBV7-9
DNA: TGTGCCAGCAGCTCTACAGGGAGCTCCTACGAGCAGTACTTC
CDR3: CASSSTGSSYEQYF

length: 16
D: TRBD1
size: .
J: TRBJ1-2
V: TRBV27
DNA: TGTGCCAGCAGCCCTGGCATGGTTCAGGGGGGCTATGGCTACACCTTC
CDR3: CASSPGMVQGGYGYTF

length: 15
D: .
size: once
J: TRBJ1-5
V: TRBV15
DNA: TGTGCCACCAGCAGGGGAGGCATTCCCAATCAGCCCCAGCATTTT
CDR3: CATSRGGIPNQPQHF

length: 15
D: TRBD1
size: .
J: TRBJ1-3
V: TRBV28
DNA: TGTGCCAGCAGACGGACAGGGGGCGAGGGAAACACCATATATTTT
CDR3: CASRRTGGEGNTIYF

length: 13
D: TRBD1
size: .
J: TRBJ1-2
V: TRBV6-5
DNA: TGTGCCAGCAGACCGGGACAGGCCTATGGCTACACCTTC
CDR3: CASRPGQAYGYTF

length: 15
D: .
size: once
J: TRBJ1-5
V: TRBV6-5
DNA: TGTGCCAGCAGTCCCAGAGACTTACCCAATCAGCCCCAGCATTTT
CDR3: CASSPRDLPNQPQHF

length: 13
D: TRBD1
size: .
J: TRBJ2-2
V: TRBV29-1
DNA: TGCAGCGTGGGGACAGGGAACACCGGGGAGCTGTTTTTT
CDR3: CSVGTGNTGELFF

length: 12
D: .
size: .
J: TRBJ1-1
V: TRBV30
DNA: TGTGCTGAGCAGGGTTCCGACACTGAAGCTTTCTTT
CDR3: CAEQGSDTEAFF

length: 13
D: .
size: .
J: TRBJ1-2
V: TRBV28
DNA: TGTGCCAGTGTCCTCCAGCACGGGAGCGGCTACACCTTC
CDR3: CASVLQHGSGYTF

length: 15
D: .
size: .
J: TRBJ2-6
V: TRBV5-4
DNA: TGTGCCAGCAGCTTGGCAGGGGATTCGTCCAACGTCCTGACTTTC
CDR3: CASSLAGDSSNVLTF

length: 16
D: .
size: .
J: TRBJ2-2
V: TRBV5-6
DNA: TGTGCCAGCAGCTTTTCCGGGACACCGAACACCGGGGAGCTGTTTTTT
CDR3: CASSFSGTPNTGELFF

length: 16
D: .
size: .
J: TRBJ1-3
V: TRBV3-1/TRBV3-2
DNA: TGTGCCAGCAGCCAAGATCTTCCGGGGTCTGGAAACACCATATATTTT
CDR3: CASSQDLPGSGNTIYF

length: 15
D: .
size: .
J: TRBJ1-1
V: TRBV2
DNA: TGTGCCAGCAGTGAAGAACCTAGAATGAACACTGAAGCTTTCTTT
CDR3: CASSEEPRMNTEAFF

length: 11
D: .
size: .
J: TRBJ2-3
V: TRBV20-1
DNA: TGCAGTGCTTCCGGGGGAGATACGCAGTATTTT
CDR3: CSASGGDTQYF

length: 14
D: TRBD1
size: .
J: TRBJ1-5
V: TRBV5-5
DNA: TGTGCCAGCAGCTCGACAGGGGAGAATCAGCCCCAGCATTTT
CDR3: CASSSTGENQPQHF

length: 15
D: TRBD2
size: .
J: TRBJ2-3
V: TRBV19
DNA: TGTGCCAGTAGTCCGCCGACGGGGGGGCCAGATACGCAGTATTTT
CDR3: CASSPPTGGPDTQYF

length: 14
D: .
size: once
J: TRBJ1-1
V: TRBV30
DNA: TGTGCCTGGAGTGTACTCACCCGGAACACTGAAGCTTTCTTT
CDR3: CAWSVLTRNTEAFF

length: 12
D: .
size: .
J: TRBJ1-5
V: TRBV29-1
DNA: TGCAGCGTTCGCCAGGCCAATCAGCCCCAGCATTTT
CDR3: CSVRQANQPQHF

length: 19
D: TRBD1
size: .
J: TRBJ1-2
V: TRBV19
DNA: TGTGCCAGTCGTCACCCAAGGGACAGCCCCGTTAATTCTAACTATGGCTACACCTTC
CDR3: CASRHPRDSPVNSNYGYTF

length: 16
D: .
size: .
J: TRBJ1-1
V: TRBV5-1
DNA: TGCGCCAGCAGCTTGAGCCGTGGGGCGAGGAACACTGAAGCTTTCTTT
CDR3: CASSLSRGARNTEAFF

length: 16
D: .
size: .
J: TRBJ1-5
V: TRBV7-2
DNA: TGTGCCAGCAGCCCGCCGGGACACAGCCCCAATCAGCCCCAGCATTTT
CDR3: CASSPPGHSPNQPQHF

length: 14
D: .
size: few
J: TRBJ1-2
V: TRBV5-1
DNA: TGCGCCAGCAGCTTGGATCTGGGGGCGTATGGCTACACCTTC
CDR3: CASSLDLGAYGYTF

length: 16
D: TRBD1
size: once
J: TRBJ2-2
V: TRBV28
DNA: TGTGCCAGCAGGTTGGCCCGGACAGGGAGCACCGGGGAGCTGTTTTTT
CDR3: CASRLARTGSTGELFF

length: 17
D: .
size: .
J: TRBJ2-1
V: TRBV11-2
DNA: TGTGCCAGCAGCCGCCGATTCACAGGTAGCTCCTACAATGAGCAGTTCTTC
CDR3: CASSRRFTGSSYNEQFF

length: 18
D: TRBD2
size: .
J: TRBJ2-5
V: TRBV11-2
DNA: TGTGCCAGCAGCTTAGTATTTTACCCTAGCGGGGGTGGGGAGACCCAGTACTTC
CDR3: CASSLVFYPSGGGETQYF